This TCR beta chain was recovered during a study of blood T cells in healthy people across ages. In each sample, at least 6 million PBMCs were isolated. Worth noting for this clonotype: The antigen remains undetermined.

Broader study findings: A strong correlation was found between TCR beta diversity and the percentage of naive T cells. It was held that the diversity estimates obtained from one million T cells were underestimates.

Then a second PCR, running about 7 to 11 cycles, was carried out with a sample-barcoded 5' primer and a J-beta primer mix. TCRdb reprocessed the 5' RACE reads via MiXCR and lists one record per CDR3 protein. The sample shows 700,000 to 1,000,000 distinct CDR3 sequences, approximately 48% of them seen only once. The specimen was blood. The sequence derives from a man in his sixties in good health.

CDR3 nucleotides: TGTGCCAGCAGCTTGGGGACAGGGACTGGCGAGCAGTACTTC. It codes for CASSLGTGTGEQYF. This chain uses TRBV13 with TRBJ2-7; 9 bases align to TRBD1. CDR3 length: 14 residues. CDR1 is PRHDT and CDR2 is FYEKMQ in the germline V gene (reference sequence). V was pared by 3 bases and J by 6 bases, with 6 bases of the junction left unmatched.